The 4 T cell receptor beta chains given below trace back to one sample, sequenced in a study of T cell responses to AZD1222 COVID-19 vaccine. Using immunoSEQ multiplex PCR, the repertoire was profiled, and TCRdb retains in-frame clones only, with some absent. The table lists about 100,000 clones, around nine tenths of them singletons. The starting material was peripheral blood, obtained on day 0 of MenACWY control vaccination. These receptors were obtained from an adult in good health.

This clone was counted between two and nine times. The chain uses TRBV10-1 and TRBJ2-2; 7 bases align to TRBD1. CDR1 is WNHNN and CDR2 is SYGVQD in the germline V gene (reference sequence). The CDR3 is made up of 15 amino acids. V trimming: 6 bases; J trimming: 3 bases; junction bases outside the gene matches: 7. This chain's CDR3 is CASREGGLDTGELFF. The CDR3 DNA sequence: TGCGCCAGCAGGGAAGGGGGCCTTGACACCGGGGAGCTGTTTTTT.

J is TRBJ1-1 and V is TRBV6-5, with D uncertain. Germline V gene lookup returns CDR1 MNHEY and CDR2 SVGAGI. V was shortened by 2 bases and J by 0 bases, with 4 bases between the two germline ends. CDR3 length: 13 residues. CDR3 nucleotide sequence: TGTGCCAGCAGTTACGGGATGAACACTGAAGCTTTCTTT. Its translation: CASSYGMNTEAFF.

V gene TRBV30 combines with J gene TRBJ1-6, with TRBD1 matching over 8 bases. After removal of 3 bases from V and 8 bases from J, the junction contained 3 bases not matched to a gene. The CDR3 consists of 13 residues. Germline V gives CDR1 GTSNPN, CDR2 SVGIG (reference sequence). The CDR3 reads CAWSPGGDSPLHF. The CDR3 DNA reads as TGTGCCTGGAGCCCAGGGGGCGATTCACCCCTCCACTTT. The full variable domain, with the rest looked up from reference TRBV30 and TRBJ1-6, is SQTIHQWPATLVQPVGSPLSLECTVEGTSNPNLYWYRQAAGRGLQLLFYSVGIGQISSEVPQNLSASRPQDRQFILSSKKLLLSDSGFYLCAWSPGGDSPLHFGNGTRLTVT.

This clone came up once. The gene calls are TRBV28 and TRBJ1-5; TRBD1 is a possible D gene (5 bases). There are 15 residues in the CDR3. With 6 bases removed from V and 1 base from J, the gap between germline ends came to 13 bases. CDR1 and CDR2 from the germline V gene are MDHEN and SYDVKM. CDR3 sequence: CASSGTSGSNQPQHF. In nucleotides, the CDR3 is TGTGCCAGCAGCGGGACCTCAGGCAGCAATCAGCCCCAGCATTTT.